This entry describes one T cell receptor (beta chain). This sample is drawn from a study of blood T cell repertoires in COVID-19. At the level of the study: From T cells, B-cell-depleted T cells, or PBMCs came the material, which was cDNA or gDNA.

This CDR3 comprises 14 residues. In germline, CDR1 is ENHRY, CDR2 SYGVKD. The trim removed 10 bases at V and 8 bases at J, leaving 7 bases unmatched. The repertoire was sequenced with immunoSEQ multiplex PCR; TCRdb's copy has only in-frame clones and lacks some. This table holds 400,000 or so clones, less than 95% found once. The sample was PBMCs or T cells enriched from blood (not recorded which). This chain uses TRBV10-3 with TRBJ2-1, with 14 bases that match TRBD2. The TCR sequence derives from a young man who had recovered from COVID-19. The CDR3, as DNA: TGTGCCACGCTCGGACTAGCGGGGGGTGATGAGCAGTTCTTC. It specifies CATLGLAGGDEQFF.